This T cell receptor (beta chain) was retrieved from a study of T-cell memory formation after mild COVID-19 (dated by TCRdb to about 2021). In the study overall: TCR sequence clusters from the two donors were found to be largely donor specific. T-cell clones expanding and contracting after mild COVID-19 in two donors were tracked by longitudinal TCRalpha and TCRbeta repertoire sequencing. Two young, previously healthy adult volunteers made up the cohort, one male and one female.

The CDR3 spans 14 residues, from the cysteine through the phenylalanine. The DNA shown is the 42-base CDR3, in frame from base 1. Germline trimming amounts to 4 bases on V and 12 bases on J, with 11 as the count of junction bases outside the gene matches. The table lists this clonotype with many counts. Its antigen is unknown. No clone much larger than this one lies a single base away; base qualities are absent. Instrument used: Illumina NovaSeq 6000. cDNA libraries for TCRalpha and TCRbeta were prepared by 5'RACE using constant-segment primers, with sample barcodes and unique molecular identifiers added. RNA was extracted from every sample with Trizol reagent. Libraries were amplified in two PCR steps, with a second sample barcode and Illumina TruSeq adapters added in the second step. Sequencing of libraries was performed on an Illumina NovaSeq with 2 x 150 bp paired-end reads. The original methods were these. The reads were demultiplexed and collapsed into UMI-guided consensus sequences using migec v1.2.7. Using mixcr v2.1.11, UMI consensuses were aligned to TRA and TRB V and J templates and then assembled into clonotypes. A clonotype was counted as expanded or contracted only when both edgeR and NoisET called the clonotype significant, with the noise models trained on biological replicates. For edgeR calls, the thresholds were a false discovery rate-adjusted p below 0.01 and a log2 fold-change of 1. As an exploratory analysis of dynamics, max-normalized trajectories of the 1000 most abundant clonotypes were examined by PCA with hierarchical clustering. Each responding clone was given a CD4 or CD8 phenotype based on the CD4+ and CD8+ repertoires, which had been sequenced separately. TCRdb took the public reads, trimmed them with fastp at Q25, ran MiXCR for clone calling and kept in-frame beta chains. When rows share a CDR3 protein, they turn into one entry using the most common DNA and genes. TCRdb's processing, not the authors', yielded these V and J calls. This sample is represented by under 300,000 distinct CDR3 sequences; 15% to 20% of them were singletons. Clones ranked in the top ten supply approximately 3.5% of the sample.

Ficoll-Paque density gradient centrifugation was used to isolate PBMCs. General findings and caveats noted by the study authors: Balanced CD4/CD8 phenotypes were observed for clones contracting from day 15 to 85, whereas a bias towards CD4+ was observed for a second wave of clones expanding from day 15 to 37. The study covered only a couple of mild cases, and larger cohorts including severe cases with pre-infection samples were considered necessary. Some responding clones were found in pre-infection memory, which suggests that pre-existing cross-reactive memory T cells took part in the SARS-CoV-2 response. Contracting CD4+ clones turned up mainly in the CM and EM memory subsets, whereas EMRA was where CD8+ clones were enriched. Whether the second-wave clones peaking on day 37 were SARS-CoV-2 specific was not confirmed.

The clonotype was recovered from a man aged 18 to 29 who had mild COVID-19 (a few samples of this study predate the infection). The sample titles of this study are shuffled in the database, so cell type and time point are left out; the donor was told from shared clones. The sample taken for sequencing was PBMCs or a T cell subset sorted from them (not recorded which). The rearranged segments are TRBV12-3 or TRBV12-4 and TRBJ1-5, with 8 middle bases fitting TRBD1. The CDR3 loop reads CASSSTGGGDRQHF. The nucleotide sequence reads as follows: TGTGCCAGCAGTTCAACAGGGGGTGGAGATCGCCAGCATTTT.